These 17 T cell receptor beta chains were all obtained from the same sample, sequenced in a study of post-analysis software for immune sequencing data. Each TCR beta cDNA library carried unique molecular identifiers. TCRdb itself ran the PCR reads through MiXCR, one entry per CDR3 protein. The table has about 460,000 distinct CDR3 sequences, less than 45% seen once; the top ten hold about 12%. Findings of the study overall: There were four or five TRBV segments more frequent in patients than controls, and TRBV5-6, TRBV5-1 and TRBV20-1 were among them.

These receptors are not linked to any known antigen. The sequenced sample was blood. These receptor sequences come from a girl aged 5 to 17 with multiple sclerosis.

This clonotype was recorded a few times. The V and J genes are TRBV6-2 or TRBV6-3 and TRBJ2-1, with 7 positions matching TRBD1. V lost 6 bases to trimming and J lost 0 bases; unmatched junction nucleotides: 2. Per the germline V gene, CDR1 is MNHEY and CDR2 is SVGEGT. The CDR3 runs to 14 residues. CDR3: CASRRDSSYNEQFF. The DNA for the CDR3 is TGTGCCAGCAGGAGGGACAGCTCCTACAATGAGCAGTTCTTC.

V usage is TRBV5-6 and J usage is TRBJ2-7, with 7 bases aligning to TRBD1. The J segment lost 6 bases and the V segment lost 1 base, leaving 16 bases of the junction unmatched. Germline V CDR1 and CDR2: SGHDT, YYEEEE. The CDR3 loop spans 17 amino acids. The CDR3: CASSLTGVVVFVTEQYF. DNA for the CDR3: TGTGCCAGCAGCTTGACAGGGGTGGTGGTGTTTGTTACCGAGCAGTACTTC. The full variable domain, its missing parts supplied by reference TRBV5-6 and TRBJ2-7, is DAGVTQSPTHLIKTRGQQVTLRCSPKSGHDTVSWYQQALGQGPQFIFQYYEEEERQRGNFPDRFSGHQFPNYSSELNVNALLLGDSALYLCASSLTGVVVFVTEQYFGPGTRLTVT.

This clonotype was recorded a few times. J is TRBJ2-3 and V is TRBV29-1; 7 bases agree with TRBD2. The germline CDR1 and CDR2 sequences are SQVTM and ANQGSEA. Germline trimming cut 4 bases from V and 0 bases from J; bases unmatched to any gene: 10. The CDR3 has 16 residues. For the CDR3, the DNA is TGCAGCGTTGGTGGTAGCGGGTACGGAAGCACAGATACGCAGTATTTT. Protein: CSVGGSGYGSTDTQYF.

The chain recombines TRBV10-3 with TRBJ1-2; tentative D call: TRBD1 (5 bases). The CDR3 covers 13 residues. Germline CDR1 reads ENHRY; CDR2 reads SYGVKD. Trimming cost V 2 bases and J 6 bases, with 10 bases left between them. CDR3 protein: CAISEGGDHGYTF. The CDR3 DNA reads TGTGCCATCAGTGAGGGGGGGGACCATGGCTACACCTTC.

The V gene is TRBV20-1, the J gene TRBJ2-1; 8 bases align to TRBD2. The V and J ends lost 5 bases and 6 bases, in that order; junction bases with no gene match: 9. The CDR3 is 14 amino acids. CDR1 is DFQATT and CDR2 is SNEGSKA in the germline V gene (reference sequence). The CDR3: CSAPLAGGANEQFF. The CDR3 DNA reads as TGCAGTGCTCCCCTAGCGGGCGGCGCCAATGAGCAGTTCTTC.

V and J are TRBV2 and TRBJ2-5; D possibly uses TRBD1 or TRBD2 (7 bases each). The length of the CDR3 is 13 residues. CDR1 is SNHLY and CDR2 is FYNNEI in the germline V gene. Trimming pared 7 bases from V and 4 bases from J, leaving 13 bases between. The CDR3 loop reads CASTGGTAETQYF. CDR3 nucleotides: TGTGCCAGCACCGGGGGGACAGCAGAGACCCAGTACTTC.

The sample holds a few counts of this clonotype. V and J are TRBV12-3 or TRBV12-4 and TRBJ2-5; D gene ambiguous. The V end was cut by 4 bases, the J end by 1 base, with 7 bases between. This CDR3 spans 13 amino acids. CDR3 nucleotide sequence: TGTGCCAGCAGTTCCTACCTCCAAGAGACCCAGTACTTC. It is translated as CASSSYLQETQYF.

The rearrangement links TRBV20-1 to TRBJ2-4, with TRBD2 as a possible D gene (5 bases). The end of the DNA is better explained by TRBJ2-7, so the J call may be wrong. Germline V CDR1 and CDR2: DFQATT, SNEGSKA (reference sequence). This CDR3 spans 11 amino acids. CDR3 DNA: TGCAGTGTGGGAGTAGGCAACGAGCAGTACTTC. Amino acid sequence: CSVGVGNEQYF.

Worth noting for this clonotype: Mismatch with germline at one junction end may stem from a read error. V is TRBV4-1 and J is TRBJ2-7, with 8 bases that match TRBD1. Germline CDR1 is MGHRA and CDR2 is YSYEKL. This CDR3 comprises 15 residues. The CDR3 DNA follows: TGCGCCGGCAGCCCCCGCGGGACAGGCGCCTACGAGCAGTACTTC. It yields the protein CAGSPRGTGAYEQYF.

The J gene is TRBJ2-1, the V gene TRBV10-3; TRBD1 matches at 7 bases. V lost 6 bases and J lost 3; bases outside the gene matches: 2. CDR1 ENHRY and CDR2 SYGVKD come from the germline V gene. The CDR3 extends over 13 amino acids. DNA for the CDR3: TGTGCCATCAGCGGGACAGACTACAATGAGCAGTTCTTC. It is translated as CAISGTDYNEQFF.

The gene calls are TRBV7-8 and TRBJ2-1; D is possibly TRBD2 (6 bases). The CDR3 consists of 18 residues. Per the germline V gene, CDR1 is SGHVS and CDR2 is FQNEAQ. Trimming cost V 4 bases and J 5 bases, with 24 bases left between them. The CDR3 nucleotides read TGTGCCAGCAGCTCCCGCTTTGGTCGGGAGTCGAAACACAATGAGCAGTTCTTC. This encodes CASSSRFGRESKHNEQFF.

The chain links TRBV6-5 to TRBJ1-6, with D possibly TRBD1 on 6 matching bases. Per germline, CDR1 MNHEY and CDR2 SVGAGI. The length of the CDR3 is 17 residues. V gave up 4 bases and J gave up 12 bases, with 25 bases separating them. The CDR3 spells CASSLSPYESRGLPLHF. Written as DNA, the CDR3 is TGTGCCAGCAGTTTGAGCCCTTATGAGTCGAGGGGGTTACCCCTCCACTTT.

The chain links TRBV10-3 to TRBJ2-2; possible D gene TRBD1, 5 bases. CDR1 ENHRY and CDR2 SYGVKD come from the germline V gene. V was trimmed by 8 bases and J by 6 bases, leaving 10 bases between them. The CDR3 totals 12 residues. CDR3 sequence reads: CAIGWGAGELFF. The CDR3 DNA sequence: TGTGCCATCGGGTGGGGCGCCGGGGAGCTGTTTTTT.

The chain joins TRBV29-1 to TRBJ2-2; D remains unclear. Trimming removed 4 bases at V and 7 bases at J, with 7 bases between. CDR1 and CDR2 (germline): SQVTM, ANQGSEA. This CDR3 comprises 11 residues. As DNA, the CDR3 is TGCAGCGTTGCTCGTGGCGGGGAGCTGTTTTTT. Its translation is CSVARGGELFF.

V gene TRBV12-3 or TRBV12-4 combines with J gene TRBJ2-3; D remains unclear. The length of the CDR3 is 14 residues. Trimming took 2 bases from V and 2 from J, leaving 8 bases between them. The CDR3 DNA is TGTGCCAGCAGTTTAACGCAGGACACAGATACGCAGTATTTT. This encodes CASSLTQDTDTQYF.

The V call is TRBV20-1, the J call TRBJ2-1; 10 bases align to TRBD2. There are 17 residues in the CDR3. Per germline, CDR1 DFQATT and CDR2 SNEGSKA (reference sequence). The V gene end was trimmed by 2 bases and the J gene end by 0 bases; junction bases not matched to a gene: 7. The CDR3 DNA is TGCAGTGCTAGACTTGGGACTAGCGCAAGCTCCTACAATGAGCAGTTCTTC. Its protein is CSARLGTSASSYNEQFF.

This chain uses TRBV15 with TRBJ2-2; 7 bases match TRBD1. In germline, CDR1 is LNHNV, CDR2 YYDKDF (reference sequence). With 9 bases clipped from V and 3 bases from J, the junction kept 7 bases outside the gene matches. The CDR3 has 14 amino acids. The CDR3 DNA reads TGTGCCACGACCCGGGACAGATACACCGGGGAGCTGTTTTTT. It encodes CATTRDRYTGELFF.